This T cell receptor beta chain was sequenced in a study of blood T cell repertoires in COVID-19. Study-wide context: Sites across the United States, Italy and Spain contributed samples from acute and convalescent COVID-19.

This CDR3 comprises 15 residues. J was trimmed by 0 bases and V by 3 bases; bases with no gene match: 2. Germline V gives CDR1 MNHEY, CDR2 SMNVEV (reference sequence). In the original processing: By means of reference gene primer amplification, nucleated cell counts were estimated. TCRdb's copy holds only in-frame clones and misses some; the assay was immunoSEQ multiplex PCR. V and J calls and clone size are given by that table; D and trimming were obtained from the DNA. This table holds about 190,000 clones, roughly 80% found once. V gene TRBV27 combines with J gene TRBJ1-2; the match to TRBD1 covers 9 bases. The TCR comes from a woman aged 45-65 years with acute or convalescent COVID-19. The sample consisted of peripheral blood. The CDR3 reads CASSLGTGSNYGYTF. CDR3 bases: TGTGCCAGCAGTTTGGGGACAGGGTCTAACTATGGCTACACCTTC.